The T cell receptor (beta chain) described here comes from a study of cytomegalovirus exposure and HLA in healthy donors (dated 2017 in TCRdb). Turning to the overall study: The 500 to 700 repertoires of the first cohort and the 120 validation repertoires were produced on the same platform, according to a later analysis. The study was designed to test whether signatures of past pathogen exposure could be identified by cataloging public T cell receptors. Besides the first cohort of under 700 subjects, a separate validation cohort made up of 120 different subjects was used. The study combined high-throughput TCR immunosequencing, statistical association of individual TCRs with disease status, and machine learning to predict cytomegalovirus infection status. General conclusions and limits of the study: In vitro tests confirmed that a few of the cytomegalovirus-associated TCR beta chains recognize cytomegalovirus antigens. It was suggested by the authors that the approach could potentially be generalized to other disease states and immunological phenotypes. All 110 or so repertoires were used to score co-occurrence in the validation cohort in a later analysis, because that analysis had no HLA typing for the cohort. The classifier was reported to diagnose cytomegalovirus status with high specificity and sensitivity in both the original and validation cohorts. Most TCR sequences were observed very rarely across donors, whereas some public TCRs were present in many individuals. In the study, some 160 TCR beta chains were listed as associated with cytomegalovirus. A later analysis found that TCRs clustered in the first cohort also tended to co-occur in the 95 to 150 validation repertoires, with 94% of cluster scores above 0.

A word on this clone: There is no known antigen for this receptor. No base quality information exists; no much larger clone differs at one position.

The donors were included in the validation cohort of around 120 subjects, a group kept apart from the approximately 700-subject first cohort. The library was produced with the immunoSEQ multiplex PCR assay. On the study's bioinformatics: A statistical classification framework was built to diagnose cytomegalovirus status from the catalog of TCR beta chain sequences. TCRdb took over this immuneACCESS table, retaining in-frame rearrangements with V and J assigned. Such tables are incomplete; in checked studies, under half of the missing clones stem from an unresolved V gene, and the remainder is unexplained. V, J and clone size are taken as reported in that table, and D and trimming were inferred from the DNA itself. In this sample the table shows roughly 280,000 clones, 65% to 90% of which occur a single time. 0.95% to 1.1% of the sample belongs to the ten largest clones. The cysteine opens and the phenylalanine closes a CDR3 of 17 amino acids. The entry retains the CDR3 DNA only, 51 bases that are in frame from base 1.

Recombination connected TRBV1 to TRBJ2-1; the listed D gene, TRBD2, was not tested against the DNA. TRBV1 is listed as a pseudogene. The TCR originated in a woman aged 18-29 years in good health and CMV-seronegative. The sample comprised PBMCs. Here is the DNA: TGCACCAGCAGCCAGGAACCGGGACTCTTATCCTACAATGAGCAGTTCTTC. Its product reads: CTSSQEPGLLSYNEQFF.